This T cell receptor (beta chain) is from a study of blood T cell repertoires in COVID-19. Study-level background: PBMCs, B-cell-depleted T cells, or T cells provided the cDNA or gDNA that made up the material.

Under the authors' procedure: Amplified reference gene primers provided the basis for estimating nucleated cell counts. Profiled with immunoSEQ multiplex PCR; TCRdb holds only in-frame clones, not every one. D and trimming were read from the DNA, whereas the V and J calls and clone size are those reported in that table. The table includes roughly 60,000 clones, roughly four fifths detected once. This clone appeared a few times. The ends were cut back, 5 bases at V and 2 bases at J, with 16 bases in the middle. CDR3 size: 15 residues. CDR1 and CDR2 from the germline V gene are SEHNR and FQNEAQ (reference sequence).

The sequenced sample consisted of peripheral blood. V is TRBV7-9 and J is TRBJ2-7; tentatively, D is TRBD2 (5 bases). This receptor was obtained from an older man with acute or convalescent COVID-19. Here the CDR3 DNA reads TGTGCCAGCAGCCTTCCCCCGGGGAGAACCTACGAGCAGTACTTC. Translated, it gives CASSLPPGRTYEQYF.